This T cell receptor beta chain was obtained from a study of CD8+ T cells in alopecia areata. Extracted RNA was reverse transcribed, and the resulting cDNA served as sequencing template. Clones were read by immunoSEQ multiplex PCR, and TCRdb kept only the in-frame ones, dropping some. The table records about 120,000 clones, roughly two thirds of them present only once. The V end lost 8 bases, the J end lost 0 bases, and 14 bases lay between the germline ends. Germline loops: CDR1 SNHLY, CDR2 FYNNEI. This CDR3 has 15 residues. Sequenced material: CD4+ T cells sorted from blood. The V call is TRBV2, the J call TRBJ2-1, with D perhaps TRBD1 (5 bases). The clonotype comes from a human donor in good health. The DNA of the CDR3 is TGTGCCAGCCGATTACAGGATTACTCCTACAATGAGCAGTTCTTC. Its protein product is CASRLQDYSYNEQFF. The entire variable domain, with the rest obtained from reference TRBV2 and TRBJ2-1, is as follows: EPEVTQTPSHQVTQMGQEVILRCVPISNHLYFYWYRQILGQKVEFLVSFYNNEISEKSEIFDDQFSVERPDGSNFTLKIRSTKLEDSAMYFCASRLQDYSYNEQFFGPGTRLTVL.